The source of this TCR beta chain is a study of blood T cell repertoires in COVID-19. TCRdb's table, derived via immunoSEQ multiplex PCR, lists solely in-frame clones and lacks some. The sample carries 75,000 to 95,000 clones, 87% recorded once. Trimming removed 4 bases at V and 7 bases at J, with 16 bases between. CDR1 is KGHDR, CDR2 SFDVKD, per germline. This CDR3 contains 15 residues. Sequencing was done on a sample of peripheral blood. V gene TRBV24-1 combines with J gene TRBJ2-1, with D possibly TRBD2 on 5 matching bases. The receptor's source is a human donor in a cohort sampled during active COVID-19. This chain's CDR3 is CATSELSGEGNEQFF. CDR3 in DNA: TGTGCCACCAGTGAGCTGTCCGGGGAAGGGAATGAGCAGTTCTTC.